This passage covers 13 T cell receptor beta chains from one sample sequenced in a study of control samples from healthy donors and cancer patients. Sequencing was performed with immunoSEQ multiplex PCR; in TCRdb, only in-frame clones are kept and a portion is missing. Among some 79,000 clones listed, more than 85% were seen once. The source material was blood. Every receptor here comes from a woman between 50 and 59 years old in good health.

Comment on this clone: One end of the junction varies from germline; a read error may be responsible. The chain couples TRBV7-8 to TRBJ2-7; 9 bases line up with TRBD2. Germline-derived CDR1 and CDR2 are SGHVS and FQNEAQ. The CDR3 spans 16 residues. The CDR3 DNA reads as TGTGCCAGCAACTTAGAGTTGGCGGGAGGGCCGGACGAGCAGTACTTC. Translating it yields CASNLELAGGPDEQYF.

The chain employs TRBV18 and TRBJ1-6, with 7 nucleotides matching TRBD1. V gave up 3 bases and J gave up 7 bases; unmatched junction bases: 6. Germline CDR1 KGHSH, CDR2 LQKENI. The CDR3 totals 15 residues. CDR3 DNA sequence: TGTGCCAGCTCACCTGGGACAGCCCAAAATTCACCCCTCCACTTT. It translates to CASSPGTAQNSPLHF.

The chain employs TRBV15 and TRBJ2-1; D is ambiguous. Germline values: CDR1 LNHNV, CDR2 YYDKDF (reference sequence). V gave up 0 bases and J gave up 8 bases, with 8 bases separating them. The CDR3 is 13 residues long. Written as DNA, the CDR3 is TGTGCCACCAGCAGAGATCCGCAAGATGAGCAGTTCTTC. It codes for CATSRDPQDEQFF.

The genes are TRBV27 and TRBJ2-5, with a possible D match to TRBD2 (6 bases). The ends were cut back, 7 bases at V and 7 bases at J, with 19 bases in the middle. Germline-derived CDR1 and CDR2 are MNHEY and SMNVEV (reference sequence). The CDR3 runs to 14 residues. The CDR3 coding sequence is TGTGCCAGCACCCCTGGGGCGGGACCTGGGACCCAGTACTTC. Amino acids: CASTPGAGPGTQYF.

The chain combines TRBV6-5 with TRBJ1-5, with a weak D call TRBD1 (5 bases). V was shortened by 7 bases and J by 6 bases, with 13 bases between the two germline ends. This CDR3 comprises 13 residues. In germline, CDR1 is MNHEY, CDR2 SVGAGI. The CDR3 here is CASKQGLTQPQHF. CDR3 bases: TGTGCCAGCAAGCAGGGCCTAACTCAGCCCCAGCATTTT.

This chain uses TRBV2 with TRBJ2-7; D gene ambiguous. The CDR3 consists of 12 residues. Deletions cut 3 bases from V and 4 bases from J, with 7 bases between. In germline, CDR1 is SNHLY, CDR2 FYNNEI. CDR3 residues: CASSEVWYEQYF. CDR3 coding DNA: TGTGCCAGCAGTGAGGTATGGTACGAGCAGTACTTC.

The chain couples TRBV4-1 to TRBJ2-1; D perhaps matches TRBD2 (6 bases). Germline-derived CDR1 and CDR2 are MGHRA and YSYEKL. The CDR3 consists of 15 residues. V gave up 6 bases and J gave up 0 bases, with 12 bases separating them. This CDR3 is CASSGTRLSYNEQFF. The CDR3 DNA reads TGCGCCAGCAGTGGGACTCGACTCTCCTACAATGAGCAGTTCTTC.

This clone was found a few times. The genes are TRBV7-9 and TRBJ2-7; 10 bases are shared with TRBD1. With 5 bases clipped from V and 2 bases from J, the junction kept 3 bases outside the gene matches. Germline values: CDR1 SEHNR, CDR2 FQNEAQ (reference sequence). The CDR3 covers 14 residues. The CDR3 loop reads CASSPGTGAYEQYF. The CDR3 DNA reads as TGTGCCAGCAGCCCCGGGACAGGGGCCTACGAGCAGTACTTC.

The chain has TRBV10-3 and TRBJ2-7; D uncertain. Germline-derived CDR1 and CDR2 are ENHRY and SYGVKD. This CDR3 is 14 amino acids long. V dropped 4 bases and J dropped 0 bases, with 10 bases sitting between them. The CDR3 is CAISGRADSYEQYF. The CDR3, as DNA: TGTGCCATCAGTGGGAGAGCCGACTCCTACGAGCAGTACTTC.

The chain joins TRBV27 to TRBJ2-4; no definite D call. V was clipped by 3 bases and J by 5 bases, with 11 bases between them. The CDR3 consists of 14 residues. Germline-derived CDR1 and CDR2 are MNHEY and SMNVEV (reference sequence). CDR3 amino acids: CASSFVSAQNIQYF. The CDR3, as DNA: TGTGCCAGCAGTTTCGTCAGCGCGCAAAACATTCAGTACTTC.

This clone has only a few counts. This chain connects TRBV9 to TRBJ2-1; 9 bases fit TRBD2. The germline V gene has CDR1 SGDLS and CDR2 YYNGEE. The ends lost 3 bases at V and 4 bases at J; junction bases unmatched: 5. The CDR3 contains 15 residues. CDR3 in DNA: TGTGCCAGCAGCGGTGTTGCGGGAGGGTACAATGAGCAGTTCTTC. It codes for CASSGVAGGYNEQFF. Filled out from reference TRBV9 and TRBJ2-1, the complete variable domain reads DSGVTQTPKHLITATGQRVTLRCSPRSGDLSVYWYQQSLDQGLQFLIQYYNGEERAKGNILERFSAQQFPDLHSELNLSSLELGDSALYFCASSGVAGGYNEQFFGPGTRLTVL.

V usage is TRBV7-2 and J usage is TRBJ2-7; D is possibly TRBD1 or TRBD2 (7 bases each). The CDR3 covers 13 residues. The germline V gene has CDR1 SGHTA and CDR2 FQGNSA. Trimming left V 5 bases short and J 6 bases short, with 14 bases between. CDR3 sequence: CASSPRGGIEQYF. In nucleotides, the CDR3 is TGTGCCAGCAGCCCCAGGGGGGGGATCGAGCAGTACTTC.

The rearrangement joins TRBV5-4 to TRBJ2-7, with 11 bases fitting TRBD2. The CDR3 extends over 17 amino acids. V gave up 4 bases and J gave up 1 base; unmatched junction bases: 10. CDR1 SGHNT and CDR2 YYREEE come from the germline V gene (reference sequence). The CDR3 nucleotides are TGTGCCAGCAGCCCGCCCCCGGGACTAGCGGCTTCCTACGAGCAGTACTTC. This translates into CASSPPPGLAASYEQYF.